This TCR beta chain was sequenced during a study of regulatory T cells in long-lasting Graves disease. Study results and limitations: With persistent disease, TRBV28, TRBJ1-2 and TRBJ2-5 were the favored segments.

Construction of TCR beta libraries relied on iRepertoire HTBI primers and on Arm-PCR targeting CDR3 regions. Each CDR3 protein is one row after TCRdb ran MiXCR on the multiplex PCR reads. The profile shows under 500,000 distinct CDR3 sequences, about 17% of them singletons. Looked up from germline, CDR1 is GTSNPN and CDR2 is SVGIG (reference sequence). The ends lost 5 bases at V and 7 bases at J; junction bases unmatched: 16. This CDR3 region has 16 residues. The time point here: newly diagnosed GD, antithyroid drugs for less than 3 months. The authors made the TCR library using RNA they extracted from PBMCs. Enrollment of patients was through an endocrinology department in Xi'an, China. As regards this clonotype: Its target is not known. Given a much more abundant clone one base away, this may be a read error.

These same records also appear under a second study, on T cells in Graves' hyperthyroidism and ophthalmopathy. This second report adds: An initial round of RT-PCR targeting the TCR CDR3 relied on the HTBI primer set. Blood also held most thyroid clonotypes expanded beyond 0.001.

The chain carries TRBV30 and TRBJ2-3, with 9 positions matching TRBD2. This clonotype originated in a woman in her twenties or thirties with Graves disease. The input for sequencing was peripheral blood mononuclear cells (PBMCs), taken at new diagnosis, from a patient treated with antithyroid drugs. This CDR3 reads CAWGFRTSGWRNTQYF. In DNA form, the CDR3 reads TGTGCCTGGGGTTTTAGAACTAGCGGGTGGCGGAATACGCAGTATTTT.